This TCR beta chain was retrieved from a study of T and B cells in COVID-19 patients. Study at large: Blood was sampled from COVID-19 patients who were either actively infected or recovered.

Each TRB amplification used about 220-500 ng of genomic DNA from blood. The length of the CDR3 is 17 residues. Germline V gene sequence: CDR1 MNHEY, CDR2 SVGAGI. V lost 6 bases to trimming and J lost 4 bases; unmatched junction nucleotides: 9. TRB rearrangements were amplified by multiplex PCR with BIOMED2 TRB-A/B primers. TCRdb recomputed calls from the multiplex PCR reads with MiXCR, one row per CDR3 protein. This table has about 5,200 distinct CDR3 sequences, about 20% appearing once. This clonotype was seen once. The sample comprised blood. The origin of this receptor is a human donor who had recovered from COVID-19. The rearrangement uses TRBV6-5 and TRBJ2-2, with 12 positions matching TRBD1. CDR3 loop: CASRTGTGGRGTGELFF. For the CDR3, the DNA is TGTGCCAGCAGGACCGGGACAGGGGGCAGGGGCACCGGGGAGCTGTTTTTT.